This note documents a single T cell receptor beta chain sequence. Its binding antigen is unknown. No base-level quality is on record; no much larger clone is a single base apart. The data were obtained in a study of T cell responses to AZD1222 COVID-19 vaccine (dated by TCRdb to the early 2020s). General notes on the study: AZD1222 recipients given second doses at about 4 weeks or at about 12 weeks were pooled, since spike-specific TCR depth and breadth were not found to differ between the two schedules. A total of approximately 240 trial participants underwent TCR sequencing, of whom about 210 had received two doses of AZD1222 and roughly 26 had received two doses of the MenACWY control vaccine. Enrollment into the trials was organized by age into subgroups of 18-55, 56-69 and 70-plus years, and those subgroups contained around 150, 28 and 57 TCR-sequenced participants, respectively.

The germline V gene (reference sequence) gives CDR1 as LNHDA and CDR2 as SQIVND. At the junction V is shortened by 3 bases and J by 0 bases, with 9 bases in between. The CDR3 has 15 amino acids, counting the end cysteine and phenylalanine. Kept here is only the CDR3 DNA, which spans 45 bases and is read in frame from base 1. Taken with the paper, the label for time point translates to: baseline before first vaccination. The vaccinee samples were drawn from two UK trials, COV001 and COV002, one of which was a single-blind randomized controlled phase 2/3 trial testing AZD1222 (ChAdOx1 nCoV-19) in healthy adults. Trial participant PBMC samples were collected at day 0 and day 28 after the second dose for TCRbeta chain sequencing. What the work shows at the level of the full study, not this receptor alone: The 56-69-year group was small, and its depth increase did not reach significance, likely because of low power. A significant rise in spike-specific TCR breadth and depth was observed after two AZD1222 doses relative to day 0 and relative to MenACWY recipients. Vaccine-associated CD4 TCRs spanned the whole spike protein, with dominant responses in regions 160-218 and 743-854. Reportedly, almost half of the unique spike-specific TCRs recognized epitopes lying outside the regions that are mutated in the B.1.351 and B.1.1.7 variants. Only a handful of AZD1222 recipients were SARS-CoV-2 seropositive at baseline, limiting conclusions about previously exposed vaccinees. No day 14 peak-response samples were available, so repertoires were characterized only after the peak T cell response. Participants were mostly white British and included more females than males, and it was suggested by the authors that clonal diversity may have been underestimated.

The CDR3 regions of human TCRbeta chains were analyzed by immunosequencing. The original pipeline was this. Repertoire TCRs were checked for matches against a reference library of SARS-CoV-2-specific TCRs that had been generated using the MIRA antigen-specificity platform. Breadth meant the fraction of unique TCRs that were SARS-CoV-2-associated, whereas depth meant the fraction of total T cells that were SARS-CoV-2-associated. Using the MIRA data, each spike-specific TCR was mapped to the spike region that the TCR reacts to and placed in a CD4 or CD8 class. Log10-transformed breadth and depth values were compared by one-way ANOVA with Sidak's multiple comparisons tests. The table was pulled from immuneACCESS by TCRdb, which kept in-frame rearrangements only. Such tables lose some clones; where checked, under half of the loss comes from unresolved V genes, and the rest has no known cause. The V and J calls and clone size were taken over from that table, and D and trimming were inferred from the DNA. The sample table holds approximately 150,000 clones, of which roughly 92% were seen once. Around 2.3% of the sample is held by the ten biggest clonotypes.

The rearranged segments are TRBV19 and TRBJ1-3; confidence is insufficient to name the D gene. The input for sequencing was peripheral blood, taken on day 0 of AZD1222 vaccination. The sequence derives from an adult in good health. The DNA reads as follows: TGTGCCAGTAGTATGTGGGGAAGCTCTGGAAACACCATATATTTT. This yields the protein CASSMWGSSGNTIYF. The full variable domain, completed from the reference TRBV19 and TRBJ1-3 proteins outside the CDR3, reads DGGITQSPKYLFRKEGQNVTLSCEQNLNHDAMYWYRQDPGQGLRLIYYSQIVNDFQKGDIAEGYSVSREKKESFPLTVTSAQKNPTAFYLCASSMWGSSGNTIYFGEGSWLTVV.